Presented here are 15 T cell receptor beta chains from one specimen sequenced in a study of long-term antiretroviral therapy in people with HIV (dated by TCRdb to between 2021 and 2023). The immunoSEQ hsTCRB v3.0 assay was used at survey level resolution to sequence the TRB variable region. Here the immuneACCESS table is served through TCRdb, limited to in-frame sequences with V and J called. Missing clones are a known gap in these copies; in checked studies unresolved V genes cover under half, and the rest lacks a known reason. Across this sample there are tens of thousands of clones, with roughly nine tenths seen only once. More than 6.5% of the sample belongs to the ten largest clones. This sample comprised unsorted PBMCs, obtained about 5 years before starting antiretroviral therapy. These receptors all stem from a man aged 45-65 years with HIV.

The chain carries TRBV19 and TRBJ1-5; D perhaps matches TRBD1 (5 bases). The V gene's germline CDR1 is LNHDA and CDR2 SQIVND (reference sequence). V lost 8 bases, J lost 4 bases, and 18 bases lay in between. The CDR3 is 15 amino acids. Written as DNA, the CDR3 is TGTGCCAGTCTAAGGGGCGGCAGGGATAATCAGCCCCAGCATTTT. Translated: CASLRGGRDNQPQHF.

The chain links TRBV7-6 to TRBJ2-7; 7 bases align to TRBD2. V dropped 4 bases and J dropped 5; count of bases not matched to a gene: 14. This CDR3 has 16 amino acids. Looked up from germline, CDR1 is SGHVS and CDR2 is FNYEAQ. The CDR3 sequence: CASSWGGSGSGDEQYF. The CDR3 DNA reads TGTGCCAGCAGCTGGGGCGGGAGCGGGTCGGGTGACGAGCAGTACTTC.

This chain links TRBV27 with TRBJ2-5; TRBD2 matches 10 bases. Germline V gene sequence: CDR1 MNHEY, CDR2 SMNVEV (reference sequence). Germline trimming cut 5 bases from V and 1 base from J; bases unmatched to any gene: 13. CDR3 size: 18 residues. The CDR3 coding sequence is TGTGCCAGCAGTGCACCTAGCGGGGGCGTGAATTTCCAAGAGACCCAGTACTTC. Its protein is CASSAPSGGVNFQETQYF.

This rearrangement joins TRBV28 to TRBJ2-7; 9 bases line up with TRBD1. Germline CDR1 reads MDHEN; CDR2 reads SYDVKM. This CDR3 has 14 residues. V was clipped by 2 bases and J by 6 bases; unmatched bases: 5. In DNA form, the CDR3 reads TGTGCCAGCAGTTTAGGAGACAGGGGGAGCGAGCAGTACTTC. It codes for CASSLGDRGSEQYF.

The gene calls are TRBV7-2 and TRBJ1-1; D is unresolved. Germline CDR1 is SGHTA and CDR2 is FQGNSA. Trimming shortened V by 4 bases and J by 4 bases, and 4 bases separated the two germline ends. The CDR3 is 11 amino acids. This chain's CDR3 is CASSSITEAFF. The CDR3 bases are TGTGCCAGCAGCTCAATCACTGAAGCTTTCTTT.

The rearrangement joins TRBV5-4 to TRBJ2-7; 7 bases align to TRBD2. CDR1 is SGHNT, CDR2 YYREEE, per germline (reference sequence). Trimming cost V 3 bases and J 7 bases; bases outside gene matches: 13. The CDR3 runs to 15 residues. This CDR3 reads CASSWSGTRTREQYF. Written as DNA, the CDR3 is TGTGCCAGCAGCTGGAGCGGGACCCGGACTCGGGAGCAGTACTTC.

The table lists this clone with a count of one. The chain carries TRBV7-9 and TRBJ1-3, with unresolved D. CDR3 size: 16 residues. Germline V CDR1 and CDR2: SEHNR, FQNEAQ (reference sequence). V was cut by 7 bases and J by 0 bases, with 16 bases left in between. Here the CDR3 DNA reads TGTGCCAGCACCCCAGGCCGACTAAACTCTGGAAACACCATATATTTT. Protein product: CASTPGRLNSGNTIYF.

This CDR3 reads CASSSRSRQSQETQYF. In DNA, the CDR3 is TGCGCCAGCAGCTCCCGATCCCGACAGTCCCAAGAGACCCAGTACTTC. The rearrangement uses TRBV5-1 and TRBJ2-5; D perhaps matches TRBD1 (5 bases). CDR1 SGHRS and CDR2 YFSETQ come from the germline V gene. The germline V and J ends were trimmed by 3 bases and 1 base, with 16 bases remaining between them. The CDR3 totals 16 residues.

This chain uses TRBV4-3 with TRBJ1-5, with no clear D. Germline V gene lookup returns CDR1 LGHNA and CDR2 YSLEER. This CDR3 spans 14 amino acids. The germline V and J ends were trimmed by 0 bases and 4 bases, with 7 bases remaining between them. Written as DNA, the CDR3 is TGCGCCAGCAGCCAAGACGTCAGGAATCAGCCCCAGCATTTT. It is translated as CASSQDVRNQPQHF.

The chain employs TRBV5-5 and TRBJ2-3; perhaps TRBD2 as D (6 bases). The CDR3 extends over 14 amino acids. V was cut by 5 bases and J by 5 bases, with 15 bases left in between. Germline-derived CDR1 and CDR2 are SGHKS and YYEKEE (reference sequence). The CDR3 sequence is CASSPPQGGDTQYF. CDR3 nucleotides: TGTGCCAGCAGTCCTCCGCAGGGAGGAGATACGCAGTATTTT.

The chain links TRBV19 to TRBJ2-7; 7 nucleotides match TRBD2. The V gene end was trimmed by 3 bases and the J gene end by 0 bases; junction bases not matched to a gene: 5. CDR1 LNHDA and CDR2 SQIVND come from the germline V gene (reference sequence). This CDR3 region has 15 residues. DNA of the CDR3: TGTGCCAGTAGTATCCGTAGCGGGCCCTCCTACGAGCAGTACTTC. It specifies CASSIRSGPSYEQYF.

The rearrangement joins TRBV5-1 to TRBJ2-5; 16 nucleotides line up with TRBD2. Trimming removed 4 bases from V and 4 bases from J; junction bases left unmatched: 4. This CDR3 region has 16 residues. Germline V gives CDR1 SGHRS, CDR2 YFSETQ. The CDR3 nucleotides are TGCGCCAGCAGCACGGGACTAGCGGGGGGGCTAGAGACCCAGTACTTC. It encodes CASSTGLAGGLETQYF. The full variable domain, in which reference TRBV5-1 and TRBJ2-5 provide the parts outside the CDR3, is KAGVTQTPRYLIKTRGQQVTLSCSPISGHRSVSWYQQTPGQGLQFLFEYFSETQRNKGNFPGRFSGRQFSNSRSEMNVSTLELGDSALYLCASSTGLAGGLETQYFGPGTRLLVL.

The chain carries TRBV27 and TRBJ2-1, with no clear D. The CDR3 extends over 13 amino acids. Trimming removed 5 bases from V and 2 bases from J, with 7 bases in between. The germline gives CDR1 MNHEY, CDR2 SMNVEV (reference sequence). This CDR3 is CASSRPPYNEQFF. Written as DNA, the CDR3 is TGTGCCAGCAGTCGGCCACCCTACAATGAGCAGTTCTTC.

CDR3 loop: CASSQGLDRGHQPQHF. For the CDR3, the DNA is TGCGCCAGCAGCCAAGGTCTGGACAGGGGCCATCAGCCCCAGCATTTT. The chain joins TRBV4-3 to TRBJ1-5, with 9 bases lining up with TRBD1. Germline CDR1 is LGHNA and CDR2 is YSLEER. The CDR3 spans 16 residues. J gave up 5 bases and V 1 base, and 6 bases lay outside the gene matches.

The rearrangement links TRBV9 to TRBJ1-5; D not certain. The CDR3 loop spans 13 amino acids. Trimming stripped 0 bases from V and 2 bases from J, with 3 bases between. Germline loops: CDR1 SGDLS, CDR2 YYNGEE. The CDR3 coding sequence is TGTGCCAGCAGCGTAGACGGCAATCAGCCCCAGCATTTT. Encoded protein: CASSVDGNQPQHF.